A single sample is the source of the 16 T cell receptor beta chains below, sequenced in a study of T-cell reconstitution after alpha-beta-depleted transplantation in children. Unique molecular identifiers were used to barcode this TCRbeta library. One entry per CDR3 protein results from TCRdb running MiXCR on the PCR reads. This sample yields roughly 500,000 distinct CDR3 sequences, of which 30% to 35% are seen a single time; 2% to 3% belongs to the top ten. Sample: PBMCs from the stem cell graft donor, taken from the stem cell graft. These receptors all stem from a human donor who donated a stem cell graft to a child with aplastic anemia.

This clonotype was observed a handful of times. The chain carries TRBV5-1 and TRBJ2-1; 9 bases match TRBD2. Germline V gives CDR1 SGHRS, CDR2 YFSETQ. The CDR3 is made up of 16 amino acids. J was trimmed by 8 bases and V by 4 bases; bases with no gene match: 13. This chain's CDR3 is CASSPLGAGGPDEQFF. The DNA of the CDR3 is TGCGCCAGCAGCCCTCTGGGGGCGGGAGGGCCCGATGAGCAGTTCTTC.

This clonotype came up once. The rearrangement joins TRBV19 to TRBJ1-4, with 10 bases that match TRBD1. The CDR3 has 13 residues. The V gene end was trimmed by 7 bases and the J gene end by 11 bases; junction bases not matched to a gene: 7. Germline V gene data show CDR1 as LNHDA and CDR2 as SQIVND (reference sequence). The CDR3 DNA reads as TGTGCCAGTACGGGACAGGGGCCAACTAAACTGTTTTTT. The encoded protein is CASTGQGPTKLFF.

This chain connects TRBV29-1 to TRBJ2-1; D not resolved. V was trimmed by 6 bases and J by 9 bases, leaving 12 bases between them. This CDR3 contains 11 residues. Germline V gene sequence: CDR1 SQVTM, CDR2 ANQGSEA. The CDR3 sequence is CSVFKVAEQFF. The CDR3 bases are TGCAGCGTCTTTAAAGTGGCTGAGCAGTTCTTC.

This chain uses TRBV5-5 with TRBJ2-1, with D possibly TRBD2 on 6 matching bases. Germline V gene data show CDR1 as SGHKS and CDR2 as YYEKEE (reference sequence). This CDR3 comprises 14 residues. V dropped 3 bases and J dropped 6 bases, with 13 bases sitting between them. The CDR3, as DNA: TGTGCCAGCAGCTGGGGCGGGGCGCGCAATGAGCAGTTCTTC. Translation gives CASSWGGARNEQFF.

This rearrangement joins TRBV7-3 to TRBJ2-2, with D uncertain. Germline lookup yields CDR1 SGHTA and CDR2 FQGTGA. This CDR3 contains 14 residues. Trimming took 8 bases from V and 0 from J, leaving 10 bases between them. In nucleotides, the CDR3 is TGTGCCAGCCAAAGGTTCACGAACACCGGGGAGCTGTTTTTT. It encodes CASQRFTNTGELFF.

V and J are TRBV18 and TRBJ2-3, with 7 positions matching TRBD2. Trimming took 2 bases from V and 1 from J; bases not matched to a gene: 6. CDR3 length: 16 residues. Germline assignment: CDR1 KGHSH and CDR2 LQKENI. The CDR3, as DNA: TGTGCCAGCTCACCATGGGGAGGGGAAGGCACAGATACGCAGTATTTT. Amino acids: CASSPWGGEGTDTQYF.

Here the CDR3 DNA reads TGTGCCAGCAGTTTGGGGGGTATATCGATTTTCGGGGAGCTGTTTTTT. Residues: CASSLGGISIFGELFF. The V gene is TRBV12-3 or TRBV12-4, the J gene TRBJ2-2; TRBD2 might be the D (6 bases). The ends were cut back, 3 bases at V and 7 bases at J, with 18 bases in the middle. The CDR3 is 16 residues long.

The V and J genes are TRBV12-3 or TRBV12-4 and TRBJ2-3; 13 bases fit TRBD2. Trimming cost V 6 bases and J 3 bases; bases outside gene matches: 3. The CDR3 is made up of 15 amino acids. The CDR3 sequence: CASRLAGGPTDTQYF. The DNA of the CDR3 is TGTGCCAGCAGACTAGCGGGAGGGCCTACAGATACGCAGTATTTT.

This clonotype was seen a single time. The chain joins TRBV27 to TRBJ1-2; maybe TRBD1 (5 bases). V was cut by 6 bases and J by 4 bases, with 21 bases left in between. This CDR3 is built from 16 residues. CDR1 and CDR2 from the germline V gene are MNHEY and SMNVEV (reference sequence). CDR3 in DNA: TGTGCCAGCAGCCCGGAGCAGGGACTCCCTTTCTATGGCTACACCTTC. As protein: CASSPEQGLPFYGYTF.

This clonotype was counted between two and nine times. The CDR3 sequence is CSARTRPVNQPQHF. The CDR3, as DNA: TGCAGTGCCAGAACAAGGCCGGTTAATCAGCCCCAGCATTTT. The chain links TRBV20-1 to TRBJ1-5; D gene unclear. CDR3 length: 14 residues. V was pared by 6 bases and J by 4 bases, with 16 bases between. The germline CDR1 and CDR2 sequences are DFQATT and SNEGSKA (reference sequence).

This clonotype showed up just once. In DNA, the CDR3 is TGTGCCAGCGATCTCGGGAGGGGAGTGAGAGAGCAGTACGTC. Protein sequence: CASDLGRGVREQYV. J is TRBJ2-7 and V is TRBV7-9; 8 bases agree with TRBD2. CDR1 and CDR2 from the germline V gene are SEHNR and FQNEAQ (reference sequence). After removal of 8 bases from V and 7 bases from J, the junction contained 13 bases not matched to a gene. The CDR3 contains 14 residues.

The chain carries TRBV5-1 and TRBJ1-1, with D uncertain. CDR1 SGHRS and CDR2 YFSETQ come from the germline V gene. V lost 7 bases, J lost 1 base, and 14 bases lay in between. The CDR3 sequence is 14 residues long. This CDR3 reads CASLGPGPNTEAFF. Here the CDR3 DNA reads TGCGCCAGCCTAGGGCCTGGACCGAACACTGAAGCTTTCTTT.

This clonotype showed up just a few times. The chain has TRBV6-5 and TRBJ2-5; perhaps TRBD1 as D (6 bases). V dropped 0 bases and J dropped 3 bases, with 8 bases sitting between them. Germline values: CDR1 MNHEY, CDR2 SVGAGI. The CDR3 contains 14 residues. In DNA, the CDR3 is TGTGCCAGCAGTTACTCGAACAGGGAAGAGACCCAGTACTTC. This gives the protein CASSYSNREETQYF.

This clonotype has more than one count but fewer than ten. The chain combines TRBV10-3 with TRBJ2-5; no clear D gene. The CDR3 spans 14 residues. V was pared by 2 bases and J by 5 bases, with 12 bases between. CDR1 is ENHRY and CDR2 is SYGVKD in the germline V gene. Here the CDR3 reads CAISEEHPGETQYF. Written as DNA, the CDR3 is TGTGCCATCAGTGAGGAGCATCCTGGGGAGACCCAGTACTTC.

The chain joins TRBV20-1 to TRBJ2-1; 11 bases line up with TRBD2. Germline V gene lookup returns CDR1 DFQATT and CDR2 SNEGSKA (reference sequence). With 3 bases clipped from V and 0 bases from J, the junction kept 7 bases outside the gene matches. This CDR3 is built from 17 residues. CDR3 sequence: CSARGLAGGSSYNEQFF. Here the CDR3 DNA reads TGCAGTGCTAGGGGGCTAGCGGGAGGTAGCTCCTACAATGAGCAGTTCTTC.

This chain joins TRBV7-2 and TRBJ2-7, with 14 bases identical to TRBD2. V was clipped by 3 bases and J by 3 bases; unmatched bases: 10. The germline V gene has CDR1 SGHTA and CDR2 FQGNSA. This CDR3 contains 18 residues. DNA of the CDR3: TGTGCCAGCAGCTTGGCCCTAGGGACTAGCGGGAGAGGCTACGAGCAGTACTTC. This codes for CASSLALGTSGRGYEQYF.